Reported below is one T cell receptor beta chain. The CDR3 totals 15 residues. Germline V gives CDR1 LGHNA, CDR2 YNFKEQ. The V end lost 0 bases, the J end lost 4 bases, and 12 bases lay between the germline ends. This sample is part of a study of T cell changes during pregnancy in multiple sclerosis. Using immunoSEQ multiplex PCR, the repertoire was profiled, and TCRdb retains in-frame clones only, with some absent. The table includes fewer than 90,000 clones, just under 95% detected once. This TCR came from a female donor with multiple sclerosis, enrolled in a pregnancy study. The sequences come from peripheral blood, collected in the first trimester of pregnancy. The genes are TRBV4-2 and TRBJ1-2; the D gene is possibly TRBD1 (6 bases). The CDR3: CASSQDWGRSYGYTF. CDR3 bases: TGTGCCAGCAGCCAAGATTGGGGGCGGAGCTATGGCTACACCTTC.